These 30 T cell receptor beta chains came from one sample sequenced in a study of T cell changes during pregnancy in multiple sclerosis. The table came from immunoSEQ multiplex PCR; TCRdb's copy has only in-frame clones and leaves some out. Among 77,000 or so clones listed, just over 90% were seen once. The specimen was peripheral blood, collected in the second trimester of pregnancy. Receptors were obtained from a female donor in good health, enrolled as a control in a pregnancy study.

This rearrangement joins TRBV7-3 to TRBJ1-2, with D perhaps TRBD1 (6 bases). Germline CDR1 and CDR2: SGHTA and FQGTGA. Trimming pared 5 bases from V and 5 bases from J, leaving 18 bases between. The CDR3 consists of 15 residues. Here the CDR3 reads CASSPNSGTNYGYTF. The CDR3 nucleotides read TGTGCCAGCAGCCCCAATTCCGGGACAAATTATGGCTACACCTTC.

V usage is TRBV28 and J usage is TRBJ1-1; D is uncertain. Germline loops: CDR1 MDHEN, CDR2 SYDVKM. This CDR3 is 12 amino acids long. The ends were cut back, 6 bases at V and 2 bases at J, with 7 bases in the middle. The CDR3 spells CASSSGNTEAFF. The CDR3 DNA is TGTGCCAGCAGCTCGGGAAACACTGAAGCTTTCTTT.

The V gene is TRBV4-1, the J gene TRBJ2-7; a possible D gene is TRBD2 (6 bases). CDR3 length: 16 residues. CDR1 MGHRA and CDR2 YSYEKL come from the germline V gene. Trimming pared 0 bases from V and 3 bases from J, leaving 15 bases between. The CDR3 region has the DNA TGCGCCAGCAGCCAAGATTACCTCCAGGGAGGCTACGAGCAGTACTTC. It encodes CASSQDYLQGGYEQYF.

The V gene is TRBV9, the J gene TRBJ2-1, with 9 bases matching TRBD2. Per the germline V gene, CDR1 is SGDLS and CDR2 is YYNGEE. The CDR3 sequence is 16 residues long. J was trimmed by 0 bases and V by 0 bases; bases with no gene match: 1. The CDR3 loop is CASSVEGLASYNEQFF. In DNA form, the CDR3 reads TGTGCCAGCAGCGTAGAGGGACTAGCCTCCTACAATGAGCAGTTCTTC.

The chain has TRBV2 and TRBJ1-2; D is perhaps TRBD1 (6 bases). This CDR3 region has 15 residues. Germline CDR1 SNHLY, CDR2 FYNNEI. Deletions cut 7 bases from V and 2 bases from J, with 17 bases between. The CDR3 bases are TGTGCCAGCATCCGCCGGGGGGACACCAACTATGGCTACACCTTC. It encodes CASIRRGDTNYGYTF.

Regarding this clone: Other DNA sequences in this sample translate to the same CDR3. The V and J genes are TRBV14 and TRBJ2-1; D unresolved. The CDR3 runs to 14 residues. Germline CDR1 reads SGHDN; CDR2 reads FVKESK. With 4 bases removed from V and 0 bases from J, the gap between germline ends came to 7 bases. CDR3 coding DNA: TGTGCCAGCAGCCCTGCCAGCTCCTACAATGAGCAGTTCTTC. This codes for CASSPASSYNEQFF.

This rearrangement joins TRBV27 to TRBJ1-5, with D unclear. Trimming removed 5 bases from V and 0 bases from J, with 8 bases in between. The CDR3 has 14 amino acids. In germline, CDR1 is MNHEY, CDR2 SMNVEV (reference sequence). This chain's CDR3 is CASSPGFSNQPQHF. CDR3 in DNA: TGTGCCAGCAGTCCGGGGTTTAGCAATCAGCCCCAGCATTTT.

The chain employs TRBV9 and TRBJ1-3, with TRBD1 identical over 8 bases. The CDR3 runs 16 residues. Germline CDR1 reads SGDLS; CDR2 reads YYNGEE. V lost 4 bases to trimming and J lost 8 bases; unmatched junction nucleotides: 14. In nucleotides, the CDR3 is TGTGCCAGCAGCACCTTGCCCGGACAGGGAGTCGACACCATATATTTT. As protein: CASSTLPGQGVDTIYF.

The rearrangement links TRBV30 to TRBJ1-5, with TRBD1 as a possible D gene (5 bases). The CDR3 is 16 amino acids. Germline V CDR1 and CDR2: GTSNPN, SVGIG (reference sequence). The V end lost 3 bases, the J end lost 3 bases, and 18 bases lay between the germline ends. The CDR3 region is CAWRGGSLSSNQPQHF. The CDR3 region has the DNA TGTGCCTGGAGGGGGGGTAGTTTGAGTTCCAATCAGCCCCAGCATTTT.

The chain links TRBV5-6 to TRBJ2-3, with D possibly matching TRBD1 (6 bases). V lost 0 bases to trimming and J lost 1 base, with 9 bases between them. CDR3 length: 15 residues. Looked up from germline, CDR1 is SGHDT and CDR2 is YYEEEE. As DNA, the CDR3 is TGTGCCAGCAGCTTGGGACAGGAGGGCACAGATACGCAGTATTTT. It specifies CASSLGQEGTDTQYF.

V and J are TRBV7-8 and TRBJ1-1; D gene unclear. Germline V gene lookup returns CDR1 SGHVS and CDR2 FQNEAQ. This CDR3 has 14 amino acids. Trimming pared 5 bases from V and 0 bases from J, leaving 10 bases between. The DNA for the CDR3 is TGTGCCAGCAGCGGCAGCCGGGTGAACACTGAAGCTTTCTTT. It translates to CASSGSRVNTEAFF.

V is TRBV7-3 and J is TRBJ2-1; 9 nucleotides agree with TRBD1. Trimming cost V 6 bases and J 6 bases; bases outside gene matches: 12. Germline CDR1 is SGHTA and CDR2 is FQGTGA. There are 16 residues in the CDR3. The DNA of the CDR3 is TGTGCCAGCAGTCCAAGTGGGACAGGGCCCTTCAATGAGCAGTTCTTC. It specifies CASSPSGTGPFNEQFF.

V usage is TRBV23-1 and J usage is TRBJ2-3; maybe TRBD2 (6 bases). TRBV23-1 is recorded as an ORF, its role being uncertain. The CDR3 runs to 13 residues. The V gene lost 11 bases and the J gene lost 2 bases, with 14 bases spanning the gap. Written as DNA, the CDR3 is TGCGCCGTGCGGGACTGGCACACAGATACGCAGTATTTT. Its translation: CAVRDWHTDTQYF.

J is TRBJ2-3 and V is TRBV2; D unclear. Germline assignment: CDR1 SNHLY and CDR2 FYNNEI. V lost 5 bases and J lost 0, with 3 bases in between. There are 12 residues in the CDR3. CDR3 coding DNA: TGTGCCAGCAGTCTTAGCACAGATACGCAGTATTTT. Translation gives CASSLSTDTQYF.

This clone has just one count. V gene TRBV19 combines with J gene TRBJ1-2; possible D gene TRBD1, 5 bases. CDR1 LNHDA and CDR2 SQIVND come from the germline V gene (reference sequence). The V and J ends lost 4 bases and 0 bases respectively, with 15 bases between them. This CDR3 region has 16 residues. The chain's CDR3 is CASSRRDRDSNYGYTF. CDR3 nucleotide sequence: TGTGCCAGTAGTAGGAGGGACCGAGATTCTAACTATGGCTACACCTTC.

V gene TRBV5-8 combines with J gene TRBJ2-7, with a possible D match to TRBD2 (5 bases). Trimming removed 7 bases at V and 4 bases at J, with 15 bases between. Germline CDR1 reads SGHTS; CDR2 reads YDEGEE. The CDR3 runs to 13 residues. Here the CDR3 DNA reads TGTGCCAGCGACCGGGATTTAGGTTACGAGCAGTACTTC. Translating it yields CASDRDLGYEQYF. Complete variable domain (other parts from reference TRBV5-8 and TRBJ2-7): EAGVTQSPTHLIKTRGQQATLRCSPISGHTSVYWYQQALGLGLQFLLWYDEGEERNRGNFPPRFSGRQFPNYSSELNVNALELEDSALYLCASDRDLGYEQYFGPGTRLTVT.

V and J are TRBV27 and TRBJ1-5, with 10 bases fitting TRBD1. The V gene's germline CDR1 is MNHEY and CDR2 SMNVEV (reference sequence). The V and J ends lost 6 bases and 3 bases, in that order; junction bases with no gene match: 8. The CDR3 length is 16 residues. The CDR3: CASRGQGRLNNQPQHF. For the CDR3, the DNA is TGTGCCAGCAGGGGACAGGGGCGCTTAAACAATCAGCCCCAGCATTTT.

The V and J genes are TRBV27 and TRBJ2-6; unclear D gene. V was trimmed by 5 bases and J by 4 bases, leaving 6 bases between them. The CDR3 is made up of 13 amino acids. CDR1 is MNHEY, CDR2 SMNVEV, per germline (reference sequence). The CDR3 DNA sequence: TGTGCCAGCAGTCCCGAGGGGGCCAACGTCCTGACTTTC. Its protein is CASSPEGANVLTF.

This clone was seen only once. V and J are TRBV5-8 and TRBJ2-2; a weak D match, TRBD2 (5 bases). CDR1 and CDR2 from the germline V gene are SGHTS and YDEGEE. The CDR3 is 18 residues long. V lost 2 bases, J lost 6 bases, and 23 bases lay in between. This chain's CDR3 is CASSFRTTEQTTPGELFF. The CDR3 nucleotides are TGTGCCAGCAGCTTTAGGACCACCGAACAGACTACGCCCGGGGAGCTGTTTTTT.

The chain links TRBV7-9 to TRBJ1-1, with D perhaps TRBD1 (5 bases). Trimming cost V 0 bases and J 10 bases, with 15 bases left between them. Germline V lookup: CDR1 SEHNR, CDR2 FQNEAQ (reference sequence). The CDR3 is 14 residues long. The CDR3 loop is CASSLAGRGHGAFF. The CDR3, as DNA: TGTGCCAGCAGCTTAGCGGGTAGGGGCCATGGAGCTTTCTTT. Filled out from reference TRBV7-9 and TRBJ1-1, the complete variable domain reads DTGVSQNPRHKITKRGQNVTFRCDPISEHNRLYWYRQTLGQGPEFLTYFQNEAQLEKSRLLSDRFSAERPKGSFSTLEIQRTEQGDSAMYLCASSLAGRGHGAFFGQGTRLTVV.

The chain is built from TRBV7-2 and TRBJ2-5; D uncertain. CDR1 SGHTA and CDR2 FQGNSA come from the germline V gene. V shed 2 bases and J shed 3 bases, with 7 bases lying between them. This CDR3 is built from 13 residues. The chain's CDR3 is CASSLLREETQYF. DNA of the CDR3: TGTGCCAGCAGCTTATTAAGAGAAGAGACCCAGTACTTC.

The CDR3 sequence: CASSQEAQGANYGYTF. As DNA, the CDR3 is TGCGCCAGCAGCCAAGAGGCACAGGGAGCTAACTATGGCTACACCTTC. The chain employs TRBV4-3 and TRBJ1-2; maybe TRBD1 (6 bases). V lost 0 bases, J lost 0 bases, and 11 bases lay in between. The CDR3 has 16 residues. Looked up from germline, CDR1 is LGHNA and CDR2 is YSLEER.

The table lists this clone with a count of one. The rearrangement links TRBV7-2 to TRBJ2-5; TRBD2 might be the D (6 bases). Germline values: CDR1 SGHTA, CDR2 FQGNSA. V was clipped by 0 bases and J by 0 bases, with 8 bases between them. The CDR3 covers 15 residues. Written as DNA, the CDR3 is TGTGCCAGCAGCTTAGCGGGGGGATACCAAGAGACCCAGTACTTC. Protein product: CASSLAGGYQETQYF. Based on the CDR3 plus reference TRBV7-2 and TRBJ2-5, the full variable domain is GAGVSQSPSNKVTEKGKDVELRCDPISGHTALYWYRQSLGQGLEFLIYFQGNSAPDKSGLPSDRFSAERTGGSVSTLTIQRTQQEDSAVYLCASSLAGGYQETQYFGPGTRLLVL.

The chain joins TRBV27 to TRBJ2-7; a possible D gene is TRBD2 (6 bases). There are 14 residues in the CDR3. Trimming pared 6 bases from V and 0 bases from J, leaving 12 bases between. The germline V gene has CDR1 MNHEY and CDR2 SMNVEV (reference sequence). Written as DNA, the CDR3 is TGTGCCAGCAGCTCTGCGGGGAGCTCCTACGAGCAGTACTTC. Translating gives CASSSAGSSYEQYF.

This clone appeared once. J is TRBJ1-1 and V is TRBV6-6; tentatively, D is TRBD1 (6 bases). Trimming removed 8 bases at V and 1 base at J, with 17 bases between. CDR1 is MNHNY, CDR2 SVGAGI, per germline (reference sequence). The CDR3 is 15 amino acids. The CDR3 DNA follows: TGTGCCAGCCTAAATACAGGGAGGGGGAACACTGAAGCTTTCTTT. Translating it yields CASLNTGRGNTEAFF.

The genes are TRBV7-3 and TRBJ2-7; weak D call: TRBD1 (6 bases). Germline-derived CDR1 and CDR2 are SGHTA and FQGTGA. Trimming stripped 6 bases from V and 2 bases from J, with 14 bases between. This CDR3 is 14 amino acids long. The CDR3, as DNA: TGTGCCAGCAGACTTACAGGGAGCACCTACGAGCAGTACTTC. Residues: CASRLTGSTYEQYF.

This clone has a single count. The genes are TRBV15 and TRBJ1-4; 10 bases are a match to TRBD1. This CDR3 has 16 amino acids. Unmatched junction bases numbered 9, after V lost 0 bases and J lost 11 bases. CDR1 is LNHNV, CDR2 YYDKDF, per germline (reference sequence). CDR3: CATSRDTRQGAAKLFF. The CDR3 region has the DNA TGTGCCACCAGCAGAGATACCAGACAGGGGGCGGCGAAACTGTTTTTT.

V is TRBV11-3 and J is TRBJ2-2; D might be TRBD1 (6 bases). The CDR3 sequence is 15 residues long. Germline V gene data show CDR1 as SGHNT and CDR2 as YENEEA. V was shortened by 1 base and J by 3 bases, with 9 bases between the two germline ends. CDR3 DNA: TGTGCCAGCAGCTTAGGGGGACATTACACCGGGGAGCTGTTTTTT. Its translation is CASSLGGHYTGELFF.

This chain uses TRBV7-6 with TRBJ2-5; 14 nucleotides match TRBD2. After removal of 3 bases from V and 1 base from J, the junction contained 7 bases not matched to a gene. This CDR3 spans 18 amino acids. The germline V gene has CDR1 SGHVS and CDR2 FNYEAQ. The CDR3: CASSLSGLAGVTQETQYF. The CDR3 nucleotides are TGTGCCAGCAGCTTGTCGGGACTAGCGGGGGTTACCCAAGAGACCCAGTACTTC.

The gene calls are TRBV5-1 and TRBJ2-1; no firm D call. The CDR3 is made up of 14 amino acids. Germline lookup yields CDR1 SGHRS and CDR2 YFSETQ. Trimming took off 1 base at V and 7 bases at J, with 12 bases between the two ends. The DNA for the CDR3 is TGCGCCAGCAGCTTGCTGGCAGACGGGAATGAGCAGTTCTTC. This translates into CASSLLADGNEQFF. Based on the CDR3 plus reference TRBV5-1 and TRBJ2-1, the full variable domain is KAGVTQTPRYLIKTRGQQVTLSCSPISGHRSVSWYQQTPGQGLQFLFEYFSETQRNKGNFPGRFSGRQFSNSRSEMNVSTLELGDSALYLCASSLLADGNEQFFGPGTRLTVL.